One and the same sample provided the 23 T cell receptor beta chains below, sequenced in a study. TCRdb processed the 5' RACE reads anew with MiXCR; each CDR3 protein has one entry. The sample yields approximately 8,800 distinct CDR3 sequences, roughly 36% seen once. The specimen sequenced was tumor-infiltrating memory CD4+ T cells sorted from the breast tumor. Documented subset: memory CD4+ T cells, CD4+CD45RO+CD25-. The receptor set was obtained from a female donor with breast cancer.

Sample share makes this clonotype medium-sized (0.01 to 0.1%). The rearrangement joins TRBV20-1 to TRBJ1-6; 7 bases fit TRBD1. The CDR3 totals 15 residues. Germline trimming cut 2 bases from V and 6 bases from J; bases unmatched to any gene: 7. Looked up from germline, CDR1 is DFQATT and CDR2 is SNEGSKA (reference sequence). CDR3 bases: TGCAGTGCTAGAAAACCGGGACAGCTTAATTCACCCCTCCACTTT. Translating it yields CSARKPGQLNSPLHF.

This clonotype appeared a single time. This chain uses TRBV12-3 or TRBV12-4 with TRBJ1-5, with a weak D call TRBD1 (5 bases). V was shortened by 0 bases and J by 10 bases, with 13 bases between the two germline ends. The CDR3 runs to 14 residues. The CDR3, as DNA: TGTGCCAGCAGTTTAGCGGGACCTTCTAGTCCCCAGCATTTT. Protein product: CASSLAGPSSPQHF.

Sample share makes this clonotype medium-sized. V gene TRBV18 combines with J gene TRBJ2-1, with 7 bases lining up with TRBD2. The CDR3 consists of 15 residues. V lost 1 base and J lost 5; bases outside the gene matches: 5. Per the germline V gene, CDR1 is KGHSH and CDR2 is LQKENI. CDR3 bases: TGTGCCAGCTCACCACGGCGGGAGAGGAACAATGAGCAGTTCTTC. This codes for CASSPRRERNNEQFF.

This clonotype was observed at least ten times. V gene TRBV24-1 combines with J gene TRBJ2-1; D is uncertain. The CDR3 sequence is 14 residues long. Germline loops: CDR1 KGHDR, CDR2 SFDVKD. Trimming removed 6 bases at V and 4 bases at J, with 12 bases between. CDR3 nucleotide sequence: TGTGCCACCAGTAAGTCCCGCTTATACAATGAGCAGTTCTTC. As protein: CATSKSRLYNEQFF.

The genes are TRBV5-1 and TRBJ2-1; D is undetermined. V was trimmed by 3 bases and J by 0 bases, leaving 1 base between them. This CDR3 contains 12 residues. Per germline, CDR1 SGHRS and CDR2 YFSETQ. CDR3 sequence: CASSYSYNEQFF. CDR3 coding DNA: TGCGCCAGCAGCTACTCCTACAATGAGCAGTTCTTC.

In its sample, this clonotype was seen a few times. This chain joins TRBV20-1 and TRBJ2-1; 7 bases agree with TRBD1. Germline V gives CDR1 DFQATT, CDR2 SNEGSKA (reference sequence). Trimming at V came to 2 bases and at J to 10 bases, leaving 11 bases not matched to a gene. This CDR3 has 14 amino acids. CDR3 sequence reads: CSARNRGSTREQFF. The CDR3 coding sequence is TGCAGTGCTAGAAACAGGGGATCCACAAGGGAGCAGTTCTTC.

In its sample, this clonotype was seen many times. The J gene is TRBJ2-1, the V gene TRBV13, with D possibly TRBD2 on 6 matching bases. V was shortened by 0 bases and J by 0 bases, with 6 bases between the two germline ends. The germline CDR1 and CDR2 sequences are PRHDT and FYEKMQ (reference sequence). This CDR3 is 15 amino acids long. The chain's CDR3 is CASSLGGSSYNEQFF. The CDR3 DNA reads as TGTGCCAGCAGCTTAGGCGGGAGCTCCTACAATGAGCAGTTCTTC.

V is TRBV20-1 and J is TRBJ2-7, with D unclear. Per the germline V gene, CDR1 is DFQATT and CDR2 is SNEGSKA (reference sequence). V was shortened by 3 bases and J by 1 base, with 10 bases between the two germline ends. The CDR3 covers 13 residues. The CDR3 reads CSASTPLSYEQYF. The CDR3 nucleotides are TGCAGTGCTAGTACGCCGCTATCCTACGAGCAGTACTTC.

This clonotype is labeled medium-sized. This chain links TRBV4-1 with TRBJ2-1, with 8 bases matching TRBD2. The trim removed 1 base at V and 8 bases at J, leaving 13 bases unmatched. Germline CDR1 reads MGHRA; CDR2 reads YSYEKL. The CDR3 runs to 17 residues. This CDR3 is CASSQGRQRELLDEQFF. DNA of the CDR3: TGCGCCAGCAGCCAAGGGAGACAGCGGGAGTTATTGGATGAGCAGTTCTTC.

Many counts were recorded for this clonotype. The CDR3 DNA reads TGTGCCAGCAGTGAACTAGGGACAATGAACACCGGGGAGCTGTTTTTT. It yields the protein CASSELGTMNTGELFF. The chain recombines TRBV6-1 with TRBJ2-2, with D perhaps TRBD1 (6 bases). Germline values: CDR1 MNHNS, CDR2 SASEGT. Deletions cut 2 bases from V and 1 base from J, with 11 bases between. This CDR3 contains 16 residues.

The chain employs TRBV6-5 and TRBJ2-7, with a possible D match to TRBD2 (5 bases). V shed 6 bases and J shed 3 bases, with 15 bases lying between them. Per germline, CDR1 MNHEY and CDR2 SVGAGI. There are 14 residues in the CDR3. The CDR3 nucleotides read TGTGCCAGCAGCGCCGGGATTCAGTACTACGAGCAGTACTTC. Residues: CASSAGIQYYEQYF.

This clonotype was counted a single time. The V call is TRBV2, the J call TRBJ2-7; D call uncertain. CDR3 length: 15 amino acids. V lost 3 bases to trimming and J lost 3 bases, with 15 bases between them. Germline V gene data show CDR1 as SNHLY and CDR2 as FYNNEI. The CDR3 protein is CASSERMVRYYEQYF. The CDR3 DNA reads as TGTGCCAGCAGTGAGAGAATGGTCAGATACTACGAGCAGTACTTC.

The chain recombines TRBV2 with TRBJ2-7; possible D gene TRBD2, 5 bases. The CDR3 runs to 12 residues. V shed 6 bases and J shed 2 bases, with 8 bases lying between them. Germline CDR1 is SNHLY and CDR2 is FYNNEI. CDR3 coding DNA: TGTGCCAGCAGAAGCGGTCCCTACGAGCAGTACTTC. This encodes CASRSGPYEQYF.

The chain couples TRBV4-1 to TRBJ2-7, with D possibly matching TRBD1 (5 bases). V was cut by 1 base and J by 4 bases, with 11 bases left in between. The CDR3 runs 14 residues. CDR1 is MGHRA and CDR2 is YSYEKL in the germline V gene. CDR3 nucleotides: TGCGCCAGCAGCCAAGGCCGACAGAAATACGAGCAGTACTTC. Translating gives CASSQGRQKYEQYF.

As to this clonotype: Sequence at one end of the junction differs from germline and may be a read error. The chain joins TRBV20-1 to TRBJ1-2, with D tentatively TRBD1 (5 bases). CDR3 length: 12 residues. Germline V gene data show CDR1 as DFQATT and CDR2 as SNEGSKA (reference sequence). The CDR3 protein is CSAREGSYGYTF. CDR3 coding DNA: TGCAGTGCCAGAGAGGGGTCCTATGGCTACACCTTC.

Points on this clonotype: The junction departs from the called germline gene at one end, perhaps through a read error. CDR3: CASSSAGHSGNAIYF. Here the CDR3 DNA reads TGTGCCAGCAGCTCCGCAGGGCACTCTGGAAACGCCATATATTTT. The chain combines TRBV7-3 with TRBJ1-3; possible D gene TRBD1, 5 bases. Germline CDR1 SGHTA, CDR2 FQGTGA. The CDR3 covers 15 residues.

About this clonotype itself: The CDR3 carries no conserved terminal phenylalanine or tryptophan, so it likely arises from a read error. It is unclear where the CDR3 begins or ends on the DNA, so no DNA is shown, and the CDR3 is as TCRdb lists it. The rearrangement links TRBV7-9 to TRBJ2-7. The germline CDR1 and CDR2 sequences are SEHNR and FQNEAQ (reference sequence). The CDR3 is made up of 13 amino acids, end residues included. CDR3 amino acids: CASSSGGAYEKYP.

This clonotype is medium-sized in the sample. The V gene is TRBV4-1, the J gene TRBJ1-5; no reliable D call. The CDR3 runs 14 residues. Deletions cut 6 bases from V and 3 bases from J, with 12 bases between. The germline CDR1 and CDR2 sequences are MGHRA and YSYEKL. The CDR3 is CASRGLGFNQPQHF. As DNA, the CDR3 is TGCGCCAGCAGAGGACTCGGCTTCAATCAGCCCCAGCATTTT.

Relative to its sample, this clonotype is medium-sized. The V and J genes are TRBV18 and TRBJ1-6; D unresolved. The V gene's germline CDR1 is KGHSH and CDR2 LQKENI. This CDR3 contains 17 residues. V dropped 3 bases and J dropped 0 bases, with 12 bases sitting between them. The CDR3 nucleotides are TGTGCCAGCTCACCGCGACACCAGAGCTCCTATAATTCACCCCTCCACTTT. This sequence encodes CASSPRHQSSYNSPLHF.

The chain carries TRBV7-9 and TRBJ2-1; 7 nucleotides line up with TRBD2. J gave up 6 bases and V 3 bases, and 8 bases lay outside the gene matches. The germline V gene encodes CDR1 SEHNR and CDR2 FQNEAQ (reference sequence). The CDR3 loop spans 15 amino acids. Written as DNA, the CDR3 is TGTGCCAGCAGCTTCGGGAGGACCGGGTTCAATGAGCAGTTCTTC. It is translated as CASSFGRTGFNEQFF.

This clonotype has a count of ten or more. The CDR3 DNA sequence: TGTGCCACCAGTGTAGGCTACGGGGAACCTGGGGCCAACGTCCTGACTTTC. Translating gives CATSVGYGEPGANVLTF. V is TRBV24-1 and J is TRBJ2-6; D might be TRBD2 (5 bases). Germline V lookup: CDR1 KGHDR, CDR2 SFDVKD. The CDR3 has 17 residues. Trimming took off 5 bases at V and 2 bases at J, with 15 bases between the two ends.

In its sample, this clonotype is medium-sized (0.01 to 0.1%). The rearrangement joins TRBV6-2 or TRBV6-3 to TRBJ2-4; unclear D gene. This CDR3 has 14 amino acids. Germline CDR1 and CDR2: MNHEY and SVGEGT. The germline V and J ends were trimmed by 5 bases and 2 bases, with 10 bases remaining between them. In nucleotides, the CDR3 is TGTGCCAGCAGTAACACAGTATCCAAAAACATTCAGTACTTC. Its protein is CASSNTVSKNIQYF.

V is TRBV25-1 and J is TRBJ2-1, with D uncertain. Trimming cost V 1 base and J 7 bases, with 14 bases left between them. Germline values: CDR1 MGHDK, CDR2 SYGVNS. This CDR3 has 15 residues. CDR3 sequence reads: CASSELKVPLNEQFF. Here the CDR3 DNA reads TGTGCCAGCAGTGAATTGAAGGTCCCCCTTAATGAGCAGTTCTTC. Full variable domain (remainder filled in from reference TRBV25-1 and TRBJ2-1): EADIYQTPRYLVIGTGKKITLECSQTMGHDKMYWYQQDPGMELHLIHYSYGVNSTEKGDLSSESTVSRIRTEHFPLTLESARPSHTSQYLCASSELKVPLNEQFFGPGTRLTVL.